The TCR beta chain described here comes from a study of CD8+CD57+ T cells in acquired aplastic anemia. Points from the study as a whole: The CD8+ Simpson's diversity of patients and controls was not significantly different.

An expansion of CD8+CD57+ cells by flow cytometry had been shown in patients chosen for sequencing. The cohort consisted entirely of patients having severe acquired aplastic anemia. To note about this clonotype: What it recognizes is unknown.

Genomic DNA, the template, was used for profiling of the TCR beta VDJ and CDR3. TCRdb independently ran MiXCR on the reads; one entry per CDR3 protein. The table records some 120,000 distinct CDR3 sequences, about two fifths of them present only once. This TCR derives from a human donor with aplastic anemia. The sample comprised sorted CD4+, CD8+, or CD8+CD57+ T cells (not recorded which) from PBMCs.

CDR3 region: CATSLRQGFQPQHF. CDR3 nucleotides: TGTGCCACCAGCTTACGACAGGGCTTCCAGCCCCAGCATTTT. This sequence joins TRBV15 and TRBJ1-5, with 7 positions matching TRBD1. The CDR3 is made up of 14 amino acids. After removal of 5 bases from V and 7 bases from J, the junction contained 8 bases not matched to a gene. CDR1 and CDR2 from the germline V gene are LNHNV and YYDKDF (reference sequence).